Listed below are T cell receptor beta chains from one sample, sequenced in a study of cytomegalovirus exposure and HLA in healthy donors. Using immunoSEQ multiplex PCR, the repertoire was profiled, and TCRdb retains in-frame clones only, with some absent. The sample includes around 200,000 clones, roughly 80% seen only once; the top ten take 3.1%. Specimen: PBMCs. Every receptor here comes from a woman in her twenties or thirties in good health and CMV-seropositive. Both conserved end residues are part of each CDR3. The order of the fields is CDR3 protein, CDR3 length, J gene, V gene.

CASSQRLTSGIYNEQFF,17,TRBJ2-1,TRBV5-1
CASSPILGQGAYEQYF,16,.,TRBV27
CASSFLDLLAIAGGRDEQFF,20,TRBJ2-1,TRBV28
CASSLDWGDGYTF,13,TRBJ1-2,TRBV11-2
CASTTRTPNGYTF,13,TRBJ1-2,TRBV11-3
CASSRQETQYF,11,TRBJ2-5,TRBV28
CSVEERTESYEQYF,14,.,TRBV29-1
CASSEDSNFQGYEQYF,16,.,TRBV6-1
CASSLGGPPWTGGTDTQYF,19,TRBJ2-3,TRBV5-1
CASSWTGNYEQYF,13,TRBJ2-7,TRBV27
CASSLLWTPNTEAFF,15,TRBJ1-1,TRBV27
CSVEQGAYEQYF,12,TRBJ2-7,TRBV29-1
CASSNGLAPYEQYF,14,TRBJ2-7,TRBV5-4
CASSGLDTGQPQHF,14,TRBJ1-5,TRBV2
CASSVGGDEQYF,12,TRBJ2-7,TRBV7-9
CASKGTVSREQYF,13,TRBJ2-7,TRBV6-1
CASSSPRDRAAYEQYF,16,TRBJ2-7,TRBV28
CASRRSPYEQYF,12,TRBJ2-7,TRBV27
CASSLELGHYGYTF,14,TRBJ1-2,TRBV5-4
CASSQLGASSYEQYF,15,TRBJ2-7,TRBV4-1
CASSVEGRGHRSGANVLTF,19,TRBJ2-6,TRBV9
CASTGRSSYEQYF,13,.,TRBV5-8
CVSSLAGRGEQYF,13,TRBJ2-7,TRBV5-4
CSSSSIGSGANVLTF,15,TRBJ2-6,TRBV7-9
CASSFDGQEGNTIYF,15,TRBJ1-3,TRBV5-1
CASSLRTSGAYEQYF,15,.,TRBV6-6
CSVWSGQGAREQYF,14,TRBJ2-7,TRBV29-1
CASSIQNSGANVLTF,15,TRBJ2-6,TRBV19
CASSAQTGGLSGNTIYF,17,TRBJ1-3,TRBV5-1
CASSQGDSGREPYNEQFF,18,TRBJ2-1,TRBV4-2
CASSLLQERGGELFF,15,TRBJ2-2,TRBV7-9
CASTRSPVLCEAFF,14,TRBJ1-1,TRBV6-5
CASSASEAALTYEQYF,16,TRBJ2-7,TRBV10-2
CASSFFKQKAAYEQYF,16,TRBJ2-7,TRBV18
CASGLLLNEKLFF,13,TRBJ1-4,TRBV2
CASSYKTGTGSNQPQHF,17,TRBJ1-5,TRBV5-4